This is a list of T cell receptor beta chains from one sample in a study of cytomegalovirus exposure and HLA in healthy donors. Generated by immunoSEQ multiplex PCR, the TCRdb table keeps only in-frame clones and is missing some. The sample yields about 180,000 clones, 65% to 85% seen once. Material: PBMCs. The receptors here all came from a woman in her fifties or sixties in good health and CMV-seropositive. CDR3s include the opening cysteine and the closing phenylalanine or tryptophan. The D gene is left open where the match is weak.

j_call | d_call | v_call | cdr3_aa
TRBJ1-3 | TRBD1 | TRBV7-2 | CASSDIGQGTPGNTIYF
TRBJ1-4 | TRBD1 | TRBV7-8 | CASSLEGTENEKLFF
TRBJ2-1 | TRBD2 | TRBV7-9 | CASSTTSGGGRHNEQFF
TRBJ1-1 | . | TRBV6-5 | CASSGSMNTEAFF
TRBJ2-5 | . | TRBV7-2 | CASSLGQRWQYF
TRBJ1-1 | TRBD1 | TRBV5-1 | CASRYSTGGNSEAFF
TRBJ2-1 | . | TRBV7-2 | CASSLVYLARGEQFF
TRBJ1-4 | . | TRBV7-9 | CASKSSTNEKLFF
TRBJ2-7 | . | TRBV4-3 | CASSQDQGFRSLF
TRBJ1-1 | . | TRBV4-3 | CASSQGQQATNTEAFF
TRBJ1-4 | TRBD1 | TRBV7-2 | CASSLTGGGITEKLFF
. | TRBD2 | TRBV4-2 | CASSQESSGRTYEQYF
TRBJ2-2 | . | TRBV28 | CASSSRQTNTGELFF
TRBJ1-2 | TRBD1 | TRBV5-4 | CASSLAPGQDGYGYTF
TRBJ2-7 | . | TRBV7-2 | CASSPQGRAPYEQYF
TRBJ1-4 | TRBD1 | TRBV23-1 | CASSHPHRQGLEEKLFF
TRBJ2-2 | . | TRBV7-8 | CASSLGGSVRTGELFF
TRBJ1-3 | TRBD1 | TRBV12-5 | CASGLILRDRGGKAGNTIYF
TRBJ2-2 | TRBD1 | TRBV7-2 | CASSLGQGGTGELFF
TRBJ1-6 | . | TRBV7-8 | CASSLSGGRVDSPLHF
TRBJ1-1 | TRBD1 | TRBV5-1 | CASSSGTGTLATEAFF
TRBJ2-7 | TRBD2 | TRBV28 | CASLNGGGGGNEQYF
TRBJ1-1 | . | TRBV9 | CASSLMSRGDTEAFF
TRBJ2-1 | TRBD1 | TRBV5-1 | CASSPAGTGNNEQFF
TRBJ1-1 | TRBD1 | TRBV11-2 | CASSLAIGSQGPNTEAFF
TRBJ2-5 | TRBD2 | TRBV5-4 | CASSSEKTSGGGTETQYF
TRBJ2-3 | TRBD2 | TRBV5-1 | CASSRTGGDTQYF
TRBJ1-2 | TRBD1 | TRBV7-2 | CASSYSGTGNGYTF
TRBJ2-1 | TRBD2 | TRBV4-3 | CASSQVWASGHYNEQFF
TRBJ1-1 | TRBD1 | TRBV18 | CASSPGGTGSAEAFF
TRBJ1-1 | . | TRBV10-3 | CAISGGGGEAFF
TRBJ1-5 | TRBD1 | TRBV5-1 | CASSDGQGLQPQHF
TRBJ2-5 | TRBD2 | TRBV5-4 | CASSREGETQYF
TRBJ2-2 | TRBD2 | TRBV4-1 | CASSQVRLATNTGELFF
TRBJ1-5 | TRBD1 | TRBV2 | CASRYTGQGSDKQPQHF
TRBJ1-5 | . | TRBV5-8 | CASSGGLRNQPQHF
TRBJ2-3 | TRBD2 | TRBV7-9 | CASSRVSGSGTDTQYF
TRBJ1-2 | TRBD1 | TRBV11-3 | CASSPDRVYGYTF
TRBJ2-1 | . | TRBV30 | CAWSPGLYNEQFF
TRBJ2-7 | . | TRBV2 | CASSDRTPRGEQYF
TRBJ1-6 | TRBD1 | TRBV19 | CASSATGGTGGSPLHF
TRBJ2-6 | TRBD1 | TRBV5-1 | CASTQEGASGANVLTF
TRBJ1-1 | TRBD1 | TRBV7-2 | CASSRGDRVNTEAFF
TRBJ2-1 | . | TRBV11-3 | CASSFDTGTYNEQFF
TRBJ2-3 | TRBD2 | TRBV4-1 | CASSQKAGTTSTDTQYF
TRBJ1-2 | . | TRBV4-3 | CASSQARSAGGYTF